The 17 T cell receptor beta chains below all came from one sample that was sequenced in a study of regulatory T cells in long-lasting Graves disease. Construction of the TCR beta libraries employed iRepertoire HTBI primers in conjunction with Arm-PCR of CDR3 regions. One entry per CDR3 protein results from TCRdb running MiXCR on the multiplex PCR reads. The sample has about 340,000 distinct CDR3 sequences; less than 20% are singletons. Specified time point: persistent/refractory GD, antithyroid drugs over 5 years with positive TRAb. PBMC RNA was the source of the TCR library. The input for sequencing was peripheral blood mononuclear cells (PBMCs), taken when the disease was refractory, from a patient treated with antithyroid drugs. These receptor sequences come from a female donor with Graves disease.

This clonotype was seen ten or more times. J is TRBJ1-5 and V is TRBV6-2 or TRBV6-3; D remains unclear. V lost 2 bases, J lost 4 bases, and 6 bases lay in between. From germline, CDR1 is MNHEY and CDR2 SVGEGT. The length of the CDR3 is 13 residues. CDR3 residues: CASSYMKNQPQHF. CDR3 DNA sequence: TGTGCCAGCAGTTACATGAAGAATCAGCCCCAGCATTTT.

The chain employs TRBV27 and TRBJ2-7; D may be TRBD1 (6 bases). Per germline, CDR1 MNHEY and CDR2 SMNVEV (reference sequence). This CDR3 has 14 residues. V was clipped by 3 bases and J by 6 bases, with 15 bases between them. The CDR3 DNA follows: TGTGCCAGCAGTTTGCGGGTACAGGGCCGCGAGCAGTACTTC. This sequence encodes CASSLRVQGREQYF.

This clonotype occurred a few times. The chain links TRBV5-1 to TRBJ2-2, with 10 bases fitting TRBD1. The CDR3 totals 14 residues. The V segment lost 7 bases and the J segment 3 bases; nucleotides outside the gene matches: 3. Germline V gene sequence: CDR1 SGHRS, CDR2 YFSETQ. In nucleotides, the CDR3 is TGCGCCAGCGGTGGGACAGGGGACACCGGGGAGCTGTTTTTT. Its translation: CASGGTGDTGELFF. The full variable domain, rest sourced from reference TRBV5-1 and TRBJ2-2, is KAGVTQTPRYLIKTRGQQVTLSCSPISGHRSVSWYQQTPGQGLQFLFEYFSETQRNKGNFPGRFSGRQFSNSRSEMNVSTLELGDSALYLCASGGTGDTGELFFGEGSRLTVL.

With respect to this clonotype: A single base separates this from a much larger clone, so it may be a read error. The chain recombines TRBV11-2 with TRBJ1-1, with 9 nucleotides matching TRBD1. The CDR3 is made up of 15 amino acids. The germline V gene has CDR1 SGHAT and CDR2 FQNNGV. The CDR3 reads CASSVYRGRETGAFF. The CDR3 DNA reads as TGTGCCAGCAGCGTCTACAGGGGGCGCGAAACTGGAGCTTTCTTT.

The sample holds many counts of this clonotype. In DNA, the CDR3 is TGCGCCAGCAGGAATGCGGAACTTAGGAACACTGAAGCTTTCTTT. Protein product: CASRNAELRNTEAFF. The chain is built from TRBV4-1 and TRBJ1-1, with D uncertain. Trimming removed 6 bases from V and 1 base from J, with 15 bases in between. Germline V CDR1 and CDR2: MGHRA, YSYEKL. The CDR3 has 15 amino acids.

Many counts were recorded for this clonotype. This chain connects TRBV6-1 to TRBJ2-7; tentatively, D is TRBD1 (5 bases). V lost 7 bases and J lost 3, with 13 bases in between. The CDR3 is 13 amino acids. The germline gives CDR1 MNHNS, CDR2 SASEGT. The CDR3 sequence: CASIDRRSYEQYF. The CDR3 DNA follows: TGTGCCAGCATCGACAGAAGGAGCTACGAGCAGTACTTC.

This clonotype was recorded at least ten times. CDR3 bases: TGCAGTGCTAGAAGCGTAGGGGCCTACGAGCAGTACTTC. Translated, it gives CSARSVGAYEQYF. The chain carries TRBV20-1 and TRBJ2-7, with D perhaps matching TRBD1 (5 bases). The ends were cut back, 2 bases at V and 2 bases at J, with 10 bases in the middle. The germline V gene encodes CDR1 DFQATT and CDR2 SNEGSKA (reference sequence). The CDR3 length is 13 residues.

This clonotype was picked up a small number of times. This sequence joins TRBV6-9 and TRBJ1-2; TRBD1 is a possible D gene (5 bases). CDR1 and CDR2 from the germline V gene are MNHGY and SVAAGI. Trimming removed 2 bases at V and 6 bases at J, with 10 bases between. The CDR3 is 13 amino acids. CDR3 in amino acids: CASSYLEGHGYTF. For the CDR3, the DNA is TGTGCCAGCAGTTATCTCGAGGGGCATGGCTACACCTTC.

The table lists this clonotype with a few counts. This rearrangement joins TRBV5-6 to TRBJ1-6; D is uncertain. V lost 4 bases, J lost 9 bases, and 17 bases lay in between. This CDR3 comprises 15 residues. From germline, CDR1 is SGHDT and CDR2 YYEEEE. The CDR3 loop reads CASSPTLSSGSPLHF. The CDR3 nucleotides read TGTGCCAGCAGCCCTACGTTGTCCTCGGGTTCACCCCTCCACTTT.

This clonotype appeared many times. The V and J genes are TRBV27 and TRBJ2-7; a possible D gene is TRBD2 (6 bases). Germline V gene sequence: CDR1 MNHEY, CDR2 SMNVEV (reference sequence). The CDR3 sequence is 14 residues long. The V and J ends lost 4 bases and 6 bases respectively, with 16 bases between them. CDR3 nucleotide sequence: TGTGCCAGCAGTTCTCGACTAGACTCGTCCGAGCAGTACTTC. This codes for CASSSRLDSSEQYF.

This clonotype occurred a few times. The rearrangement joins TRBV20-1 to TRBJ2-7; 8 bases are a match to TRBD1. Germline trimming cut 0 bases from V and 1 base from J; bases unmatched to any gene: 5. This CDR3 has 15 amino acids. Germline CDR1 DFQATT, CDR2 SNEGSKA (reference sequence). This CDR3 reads CSARDQGAGSYEQYF. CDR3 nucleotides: TGCAGTGCTAGAGATCAGGGGGCGGGGTCCTACGAGCAGTACTTC.

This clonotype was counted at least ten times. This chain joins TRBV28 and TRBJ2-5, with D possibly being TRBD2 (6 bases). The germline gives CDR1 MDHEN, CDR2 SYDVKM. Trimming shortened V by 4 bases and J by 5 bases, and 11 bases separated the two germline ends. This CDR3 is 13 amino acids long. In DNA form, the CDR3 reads TGTGCCAGCAGTTCCGCGACTAGGGAGACCCAGTACTTC. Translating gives CASSSATRETQYF.

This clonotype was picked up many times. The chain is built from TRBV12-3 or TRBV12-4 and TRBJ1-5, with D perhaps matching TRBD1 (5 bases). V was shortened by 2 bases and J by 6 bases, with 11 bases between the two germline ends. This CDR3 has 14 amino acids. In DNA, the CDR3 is TGTGCCAGCAGTTTAAAGCACGGGACTCAGCCCCAGCATTTT. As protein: CASSLKHGTQPQHF.

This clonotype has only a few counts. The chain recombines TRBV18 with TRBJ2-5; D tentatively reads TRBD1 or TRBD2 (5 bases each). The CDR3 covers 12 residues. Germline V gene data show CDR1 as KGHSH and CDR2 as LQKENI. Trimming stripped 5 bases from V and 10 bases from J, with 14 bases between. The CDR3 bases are TGTGCCAGCTCAGTGGGACGGGGAGACCAGTACTTC. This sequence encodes CASSVGRGDQYF.

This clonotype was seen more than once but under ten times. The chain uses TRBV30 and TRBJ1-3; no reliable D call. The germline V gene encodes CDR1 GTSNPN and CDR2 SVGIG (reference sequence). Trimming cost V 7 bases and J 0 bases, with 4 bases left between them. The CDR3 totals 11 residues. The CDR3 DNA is TGTGCCTCGGCCTCTGGAAACACCATATATTTT. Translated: CASASGNTIYF.

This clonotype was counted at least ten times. The CDR3 DNA reads TGTGCCAGCAGCCGCCGGGGGAACACTGAAGCTTTCTTT. Translated, it gives CASSRRGNTEAFF. The V call is TRBV3-1, the J call TRBJ1-1; D not resolved. Germline V gene lookup returns CDR1 LGHDT and CDR2 YNNKEL (reference sequence). The CDR3 sequence is 13 residues long. The V and J ends lost 4 bases and 1 base respectively, with 7 bases between them.

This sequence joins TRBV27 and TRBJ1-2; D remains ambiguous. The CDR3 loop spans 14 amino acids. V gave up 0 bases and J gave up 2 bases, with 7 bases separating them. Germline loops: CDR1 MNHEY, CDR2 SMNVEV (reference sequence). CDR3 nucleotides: TGTGCCAGCAGTTTATCATCAGGAAACTATGGCTACACCTTC. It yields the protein CASSLSSGNYGYTF.